Sequencing of this T cell receptor (beta chain) was carried out in a study of T cell clonality in common variable immunodeficiency. This clone was picked up many times. Its specificity is unknown. From the germline J gene comes the end of the CDR3, since the read stops 3 residues before it. Study results and caveats: Fewer deletions and N-nucleotide insertions were reportedly seen in common variable immunodeficiency TCR beta sequences.

Germline V gene sequence: CDR1 SGHRS, CDR2 YFSETQ. The CDR3 spans 16 residues. Trimming took off 4 bases at V and 0 bases at J, with 14 bases between the two ends. TCRdb keeps only in-frame clones here, not all; method: immunoSEQ multiplex PCR. The data list tens of thousands of clones, none observed once; approximately 1.7% falls to the top ten. V is TRBV5-1 and J is TRBJ2-4; perhaps TRBD1 as D (5 bases). This receptor was obtained from a person between 18 and 75 years old in good health. Input material: peripheral blood mononuclear cells. Incomplete CDR3 DNA: TGCGCCAGCAGCGGCGGACACCAGTTAGCCAAAAACATT. As protein: CASSGGHQLAKNI. The whole CDR3 reads CASSGGHQLAKNIQYF.